Each of the 21 T cell receptor beta chains below was sequenced from the same sample in a study of blood T cell repertoires in COVID-19. Profiling relied on immunoSEQ multiplex PCR, and the TCRdb table lists in-frame clones only, not all of them. The sample carries roughly 80,000 clones, around 81% recorded once. The specimen sequenced was peripheral blood. These TCRs come from a man aged 80 or over with acute or convalescent COVID-19.

The V and J genes are TRBV19 and TRBJ1-4, with D unresolved. CDR1 is LNHDA and CDR2 is SQIVND in the germline V gene (reference sequence). Between the trimmed V and J ends, which lost 6 bases and 4 bases, there was a span of 9 bases. The CDR3 spans 13 residues. The CDR3 here is CASRNSLNEKLFF. CDR3 nucleotides: TGTGCCAGTAGGAACAGCCTTAATGAAAAACTGTTTTTT.

This clone was seen only a few times. The chain joins TRBV27 to TRBJ2-5; 7 nucleotides line up with TRBD1. The V and J ends lost 5 bases and 6 bases, in that order; junction bases with no gene match: 6. The CDR3 consists of 13 residues. Per germline, CDR1 MNHEY and CDR2 SMNVEV (reference sequence). The CDR3 loop reads CASSPGQVQTQYF. In DNA, the CDR3 is TGTGCCAGCAGTCCTGGACAGGTTCAGACCCAGTACTTC.

The V gene is TRBV7-9, the J gene TRBJ1-2; D might be TRBD1 (5 bases). Trimming shortened V by 1 base and J by 7 bases, and 7 bases separated the two germline ends. Germline V gives CDR1 SEHNR, CDR2 FQNEAQ (reference sequence). The CDR3 length is 12 residues. CDR3 protein: CASSLVGAGYTF. CDR3 nucleotide sequence: TGTGCCAGCAGCTTAGTTGGGGCTGGCTACACCTTC.

V usage is TRBV24-1 and J usage is TRBJ2-2; 11 bases line up with TRBD1. The germline V gene has CDR1 KGHDR and CDR2 SFDVKD. The CDR3 sequence is 16 residues long. V was clipped by 3 bases and J by 6 bases; unmatched bases: 5. In DNA, the CDR3 is TGTGCCACCAGTGATCCGGACAGGGGGCTGGCCGGGGAGCTGTTTTTT. Amino acids: CATSDPDRGLAGELFF.

The V and J genes are TRBV28 and TRBJ2-3, with TRBD1 matching 9 bases. This CDR3 spans 15 amino acids. The V gene end was trimmed by 5 bases and the J gene end by 7 bases; junction bases not matched to a gene: 10. CDR1 and CDR2 (germline): MDHEN, SYDVKM. The CDR3 nucleotides read TGTGCCAGCAGTGCTCCGGGACAGGGCATCAATACGCAGTATTTT. Translating gives CASSAPGQGINTQYF. Full variable domain (missing parts from reference TRBV28 and TRBJ2-3): DVKVTQSSRYLVKRTGEKVFLECVQDMDHENMFWYRQDPGLGLRLIYFSYDVKMKEKGDIPEGYSVSREKKERFSLILESASTNQTSMYLCASSAPGQGINTQYFGPGTRLTVL.

Remarks on this clone: The junction shows a germline mismatch at one end, possibly a read error. The chain joins TRBV11-2 to TRBJ1-1, with no clear D. This CDR3 is built from 14 residues. CDR1 and CDR2 from the germline V gene are SGHAT and FQNNGV. The CDR3: CASTLLNRGTEAFF. The CDR3 DNA follows: TGTGCCAGCACCTTACTGAACCGGGGCACTGAAGCTTTCTTT.

This clone has a single count. V is TRBV20-1 and J is TRBJ1-2; a weak D match, TRBD1 (5 bases). The CDR3 covers 11 residues. Germline V gene data show CDR1 as DFQATT and CDR2 as SNEGSKA (reference sequence). Trimming removed 2 bases at V and 11 bases at J, with 12 bases between. This CDR3 is CSARRPRGYTF. The CDR3 nucleotides read TGCAGTGCTAGAAGGCCCCGGGGGTACACCTTC.

The V call is TRBV6-5, the J call TRBJ1-5; D may be TRBD1 (5 bases). V was clipped by 5 bases and J by 5 bases, with 16 bases between them. The CDR3 runs 15 residues. Germline-derived CDR1 and CDR2 are MNHEY and SVGAGI. The CDR3 DNA is TGTGCCAGCAGTACCTCGGGGGGAGGTGATCAGCCCCAGCATTTT. Residues: CASSTSGGGDQPQHF.

This clone has a single count. The chain recombines TRBV5-1 with TRBJ2-7; 7 bases are a match to TRBD2. The V segment lost 5 bases and the J segment 2 bases; nucleotides outside the gene matches: 13. Looked up from germline, CDR1 is SGHRS and CDR2 is YFSETQ. The CDR3 loop spans 16 amino acids. The CDR3: CASSLARASGPYEQYF. The CDR3 DNA follows: TGCGCCAGCAGTCTGGCCCGGGCTAGCGGTCCCTACGAGCAGTACTTC.

In its sample, this clone was seen once. J is TRBJ1-1 and V is TRBV4-1, with a tentative D call TRBD1 (6 bases). Deletions cut 5 bases from V and 1 base from J, with 14 bases between. Germline V gives CDR1 MGHRA, CDR2 YSYEKL. CDR3 length: 15 amino acids. CDR3 protein: CASSESGTSNTEAFF. The CDR3 DNA is TGCGCCAGCAGCGAATCCGGGACATCGAACACTGAAGCTTTCTTT.

V usage is TRBV3-1 (or the pseudogene TRBV3-2) and J usage is TRBJ1-1; 8 nucleotides align to TRBD1. Unmatched junction bases numbered 11, after V lost 4 bases and J lost 4 bases. The CDR3 covers 16 residues. Germline V lookup: CDR1 LGHDT, CDR2 YNNKEL (reference sequence). The CDR3 spells CASSRKRQGKGTEAFF. In DNA, the CDR3 is TGTGCCAGCAGCCGCAAAAGACAGGGGAAAGGCACTGAAGCTTTCTTT.

The rearrangement uses TRBV28 and TRBJ1-1, with D uncertain. CDR3 length: 13 residues. Between the trimmed V and J ends, which lost 7 bases and 0 bases, there was a span of 9 bases. Germline-derived CDR1 and CDR2 are MDHEN and SYDVKM. The CDR3 sequence is CASTRNMNTEAFF. The CDR3 DNA sequence: TGTGCCAGCACTCGTAACATGAACACTGAAGCTTTCTTT.

This clone occurred many times. The chain recombines TRBV27 with TRBJ1-2; D might be TRBD1 (6 bases). V lost 3 bases and J lost 8, with 16 bases in between. Germline V lookup: CDR1 MNHEY, CDR2 SMNVEV (reference sequence). The CDR3 has 14 amino acids. CDR3 bases: TGTGCCAGCAGTTTGGGGCAGGGGATCGGGGGCTACACCTTC. This sequence encodes CASSLGQGIGGYTF.

This chain links TRBV7-9 with TRBJ1-1; D is unclear. Trimming pared 5 bases from V and 1 base from J, leaving 11 bases between. Germline V CDR1 and CDR2: SEHNR, FQNEAQ (reference sequence). CDR3 length: 14 residues. This CDR3 is CASSLWRQNTEAFF. CDR3 DNA: TGTGCCAGCAGCCTATGGAGGCAGAACACTGAAGCTTTCTTT.

Remarks on this clone: The same CDR3 arises from other DNA sequences in this sample as well. The V call is TRBV7-3, the J call TRBJ1-1; no clear D. Trimming left V 2 bases short and J 1 base short, with 5 bases between. Germline CDR1 and CDR2: SGHTA and FQGTGA. This CDR3 has 13 residues. The CDR3 nucleotides read TGTGCCAGCAGCTTAGGGCAGAACACTGAAGCTTTCTTT. This encodes CASSLGQNTEAFF.

CDR3 amino acids: CASRRDFTDTQYF. The CDR3 bases are TGTGCCAGCAGACGGGACTTCACAGATACGCAGTATTTT. The chain is built from TRBV5-4 and TRBJ2-3; maybe TRBD2 (6 bases). The CDR3 has 13 amino acids. V was shortened by 5 bases and J by 2 bases, with 9 bases between the two germline ends. Germline V gene lookup returns CDR1 SGHNT and CDR2 YYREEE (reference sequence). Full variable domain (outside the CDR3, taken from reference TRBV5-4 and TRBJ2-3): ETGVTQSPTHLIKTRGQQVTLRCSSQSGHNTVSWYQQALGQGPQFIFQYYREEENGRGNFPPRFSGLQFPNYSSELNVNALELDDSALYLCASRRDFTDTQYFGPGTRLTVL.

The V call is TRBV5-1, the J call TRBJ2-6; D ambiguous. V lost 2 bases and J 0 bases, leaving 9 bases between the germline ends. The CDR3 is made up of 16 amino acids. The V gene's germline CDR1 is SGHRS and CDR2 YFSETQ. In DNA, the CDR3 is TGCGCCAGCAGCTTCCAGGCCAGCTCTGGGGCCAACGTCCTGACTTTC. Translation: CASSFQASSGANVLTF.

V is TRBV14 and J is TRBJ2-1; 8 bases are shared with TRBD2. The CDR3 consists of 12 residues. J was trimmed by 13 bases and V by 4 bases; bases with no gene match: 6. The germline V gene has CDR1 SGHDN and CDR2 FVKESK. The CDR3 bases are TGTGCCAGCAGCCTGGGGACTAGTTCTCAGTTCTTC. It is translated as CASSLGTSSQFF.

The genes are TRBV19 and TRBJ2-1; 11 nucleotides line up with TRBD1. This CDR3 spans 16 amino acids. CDR1 LNHDA and CDR2 SQIVND come from the germline V gene (reference sequence). V was pared by 0 bases and J by 12 bases, with 10 bases of the junction left unmatched. The CDR3 is CASSIDGQGAGRGQFF. The CDR3 nucleotides read TGTGCCAGTAGTATAGATGGACAGGGGGCTGGTAGGGGGCAGTTCTTC.

The gene calls are TRBV19 and TRBJ1-2; D might be TRBD1 (5 bases). The CDR3 contains 12 residues. Trimming pared 7 bases from V and 8 bases from J, leaving 14 bases between. Germline CDR1 LNHDA, CDR2 SQIVND (reference sequence). CDR3 nucleotide sequence: TGTGCCAGTACCTTGGGGGGATCAGGCTACACCTTC. Protein product: CASTLGGSGYTF.

The V and J genes are TRBV7-2 and TRBJ2-7; the D gene is possibly TRBD2 (5 bases). This CDR3 contains 13 residues. Trimming took off 6 bases at V and 3 bases at J, with 12 bases between the two ends. Germline CDR1 and CDR2: SGHTA and FQGNSA. CDR3 protein: CASSFGLNYEQYF. The CDR3 DNA follows: TGTGCCAGCAGTTTTGGACTCAACTACGAGCAGTACTTC.